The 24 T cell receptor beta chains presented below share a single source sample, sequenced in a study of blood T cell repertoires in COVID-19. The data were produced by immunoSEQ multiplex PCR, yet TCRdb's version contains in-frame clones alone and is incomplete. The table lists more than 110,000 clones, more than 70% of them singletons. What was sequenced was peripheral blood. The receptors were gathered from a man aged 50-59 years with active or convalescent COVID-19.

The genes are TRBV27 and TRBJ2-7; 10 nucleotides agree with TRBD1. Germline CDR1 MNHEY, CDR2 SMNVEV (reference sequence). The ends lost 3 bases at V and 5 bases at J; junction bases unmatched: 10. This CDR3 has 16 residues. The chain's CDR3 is CASSLRPGQGYHEQYF. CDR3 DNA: TGTGCCAGCAGTTTGCGACCGGGACAGGGGTACCACGAGCAGTACTTC.

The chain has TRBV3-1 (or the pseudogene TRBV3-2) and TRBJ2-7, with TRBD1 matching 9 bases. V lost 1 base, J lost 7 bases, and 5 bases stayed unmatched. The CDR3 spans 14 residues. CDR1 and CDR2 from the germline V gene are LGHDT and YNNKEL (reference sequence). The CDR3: CASSQGTGAREQYF. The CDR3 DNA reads TGTGCCAGCAGCCAAGGGACAGGGGCAAGGGAGCAGTACTTC.

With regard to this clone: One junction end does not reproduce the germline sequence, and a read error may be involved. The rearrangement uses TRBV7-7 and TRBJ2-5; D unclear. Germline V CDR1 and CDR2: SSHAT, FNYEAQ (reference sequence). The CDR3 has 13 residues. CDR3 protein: CASSPRLVETQYF. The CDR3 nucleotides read TGTGCTAGCAGCCCCCGATTAGTGGAGACCCAGTACTTC.

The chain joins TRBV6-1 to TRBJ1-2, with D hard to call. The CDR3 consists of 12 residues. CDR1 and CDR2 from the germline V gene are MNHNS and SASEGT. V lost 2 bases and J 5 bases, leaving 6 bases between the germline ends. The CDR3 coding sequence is TGTGCCAGCAGTGAATCCCGGTATGGCTACACCTTC. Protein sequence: CASSESRYGYTF.

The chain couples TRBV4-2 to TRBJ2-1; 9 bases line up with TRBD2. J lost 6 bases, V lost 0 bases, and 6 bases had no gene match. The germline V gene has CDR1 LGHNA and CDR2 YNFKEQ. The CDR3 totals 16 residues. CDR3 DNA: TGTGCCAGCAGCCAAGATTCCTTACTAGCGGGCAATGAGCAGTTCTTC. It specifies CASSQDSLLAGNEQFF.

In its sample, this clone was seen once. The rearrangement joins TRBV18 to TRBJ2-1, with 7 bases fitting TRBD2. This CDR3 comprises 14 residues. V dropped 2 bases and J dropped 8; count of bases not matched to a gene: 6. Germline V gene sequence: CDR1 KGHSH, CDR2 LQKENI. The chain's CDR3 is CASSPERAGDEQFF. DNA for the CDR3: TGTGCCAGCTCACCAGAACGGGCGGGAGATGAGCAGTTCTTC.

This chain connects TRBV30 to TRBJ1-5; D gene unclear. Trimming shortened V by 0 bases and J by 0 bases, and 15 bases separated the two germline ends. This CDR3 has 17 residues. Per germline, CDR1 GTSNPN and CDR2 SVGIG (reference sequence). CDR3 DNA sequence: TGTGCCTGGAGTGTACCCGGCAGGCCTTATAGCAATCAGCCCCAGCATTTT. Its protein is CAWSVPGRPYSNQPQHF.

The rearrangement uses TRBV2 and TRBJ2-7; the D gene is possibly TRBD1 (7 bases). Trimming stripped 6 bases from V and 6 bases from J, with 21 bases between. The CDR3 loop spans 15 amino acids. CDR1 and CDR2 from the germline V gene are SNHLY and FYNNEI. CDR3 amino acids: CASSVSLQGGSEQYF. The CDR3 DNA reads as TGTGCCAGCAGCGTGTCACTTCAGGGGGGAAGCGAGCAGTACTTC.

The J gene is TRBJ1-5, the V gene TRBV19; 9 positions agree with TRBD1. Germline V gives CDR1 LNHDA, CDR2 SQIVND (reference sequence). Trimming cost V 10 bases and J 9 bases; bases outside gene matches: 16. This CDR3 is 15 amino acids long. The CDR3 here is CATNTWTGEIRPQHF. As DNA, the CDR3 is TGTGCCACTAATACTTGGACAGGGGAAATTCGGCCCCAGCATTTT. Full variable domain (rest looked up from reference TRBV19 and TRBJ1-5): DGGITQSPKYLFRKEGQNVTLSCEQNLNHDAMYWYRQDPGQGLRLIYYSQIVNDFQKGDIAEGYSVSREKKESFPLTVTSAQKNPTAFYLCATNTWTGEIRPQHFGDGTRLSIL.

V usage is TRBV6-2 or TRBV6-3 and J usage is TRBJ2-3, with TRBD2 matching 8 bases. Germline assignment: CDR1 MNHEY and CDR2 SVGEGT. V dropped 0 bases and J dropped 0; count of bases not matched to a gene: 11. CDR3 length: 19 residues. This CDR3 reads CASSYSKAESGSSTDTQYF. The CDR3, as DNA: TGTGCCAGCAGTTACTCGAAAGCTGAGAGCGGGAGTAGCACAGATACGCAGTATTTT.

CDR3 in amino acids: CASSLYRDRGTGTEAFF. CDR3 coding DNA: TGTGCCAGCTCACTATACCGGGACAGGGGGACCGGCACTGAAGCTTTCTTT. The rearrangement uses TRBV18 and TRBJ1-1, with TRBD1 matching 11 bases. After removal of 4 bases from V and 4 bases from J, the junction contained 11 bases not matched to a gene. The CDR3 sequence is 17 residues long. CDR1 and CDR2 (germline): KGHSH, LQKENI.

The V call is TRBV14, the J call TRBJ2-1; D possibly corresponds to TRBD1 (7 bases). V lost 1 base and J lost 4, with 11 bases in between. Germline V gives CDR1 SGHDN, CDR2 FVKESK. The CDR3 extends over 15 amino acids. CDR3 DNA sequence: TGTGCCAGCAGCCAAGTCCAGGGGGGATACAATGAGCAGTTCTTC. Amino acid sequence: CASSQVQGGYNEQFF.

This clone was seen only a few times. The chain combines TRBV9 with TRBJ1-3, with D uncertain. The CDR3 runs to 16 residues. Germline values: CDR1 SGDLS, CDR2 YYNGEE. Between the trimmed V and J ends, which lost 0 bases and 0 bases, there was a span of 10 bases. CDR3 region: CASSVGPDYSGNTIYF. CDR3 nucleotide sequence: TGTGCCAGCAGCGTAGGTCCAGATTACTCTGGAAACACCATATATTTT.

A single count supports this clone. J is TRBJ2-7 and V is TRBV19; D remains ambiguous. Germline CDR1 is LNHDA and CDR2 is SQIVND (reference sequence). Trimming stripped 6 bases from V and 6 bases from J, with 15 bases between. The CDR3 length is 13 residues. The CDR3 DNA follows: TGTGCCAGTAGCCTCATTTCAGGTGGCGAGCAGTACTTC. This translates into CASSLISGGEQYF.

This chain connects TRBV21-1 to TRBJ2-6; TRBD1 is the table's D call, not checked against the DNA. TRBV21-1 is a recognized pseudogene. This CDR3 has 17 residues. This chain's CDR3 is CASSKAWRGGQGSVLTF. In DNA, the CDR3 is TGTGCCAGCAGCAAAGCTTGGAGGGGAGGACAGGGCTCCGTCCTGACTTTC.

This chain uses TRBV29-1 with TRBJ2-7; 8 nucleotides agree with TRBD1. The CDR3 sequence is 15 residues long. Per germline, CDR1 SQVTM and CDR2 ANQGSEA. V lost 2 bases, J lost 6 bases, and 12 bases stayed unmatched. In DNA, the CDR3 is TGCAGCGTTGAACTTTGGACAGGGATCCGAGGCGAGCAGTACTTC. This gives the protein CSVELWTGIRGEQYF.

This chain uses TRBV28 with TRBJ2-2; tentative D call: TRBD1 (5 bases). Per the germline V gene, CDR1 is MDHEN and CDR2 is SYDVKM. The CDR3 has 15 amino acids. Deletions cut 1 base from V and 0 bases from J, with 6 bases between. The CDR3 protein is CASSLLTANTGELFF. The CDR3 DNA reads TGTGCCAGCAGTTTATTGACAGCGAACACCGGGGAGCTGTTTTTT.

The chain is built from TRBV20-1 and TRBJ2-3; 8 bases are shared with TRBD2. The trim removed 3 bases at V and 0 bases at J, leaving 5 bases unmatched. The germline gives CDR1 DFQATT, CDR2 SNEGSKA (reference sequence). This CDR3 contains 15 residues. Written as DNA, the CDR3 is TGCAGTGCTAGTAAGCGGGGGTCTAGCACAGATACGCAGTATTTT. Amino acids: CSASKRGSSTDTQYF.

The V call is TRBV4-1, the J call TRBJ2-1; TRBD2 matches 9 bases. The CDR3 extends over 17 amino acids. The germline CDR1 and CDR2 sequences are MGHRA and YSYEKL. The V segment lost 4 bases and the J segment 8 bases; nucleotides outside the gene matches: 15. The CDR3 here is CASSPDGAGGTHDEQFF. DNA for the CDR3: TGCGCCAGCAGCCCCGACGGGGCGGGAGGGACTCATGATGAGCAGTTCTTC.

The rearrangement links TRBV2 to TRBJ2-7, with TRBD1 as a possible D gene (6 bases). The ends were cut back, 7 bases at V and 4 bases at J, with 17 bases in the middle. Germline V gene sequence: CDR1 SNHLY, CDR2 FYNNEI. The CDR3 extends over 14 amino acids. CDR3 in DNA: TGTGCCAGCAACATGGGCAGGGGTAATTACGAGCAGTACTTC. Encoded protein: CASNMGRGNYEQYF.

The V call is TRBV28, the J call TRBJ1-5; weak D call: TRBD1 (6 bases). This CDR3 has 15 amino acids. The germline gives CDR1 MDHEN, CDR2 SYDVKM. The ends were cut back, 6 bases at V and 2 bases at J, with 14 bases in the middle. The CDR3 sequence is CASRSGGGGNQPQHF. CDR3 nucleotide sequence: TGTGCCAGCAGGTCGGGGGGGGGCGGCAATCAGCCCCAGCATTTT.

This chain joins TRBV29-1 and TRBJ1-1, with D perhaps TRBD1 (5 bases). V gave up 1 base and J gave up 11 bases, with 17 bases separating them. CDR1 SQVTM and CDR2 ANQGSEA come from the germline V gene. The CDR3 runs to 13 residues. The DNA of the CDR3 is TGCAGCGTTGAAGCCAGGGTGAGTAACGCGGCTTTCTTT. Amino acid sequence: CSVEARVSNAAFF.

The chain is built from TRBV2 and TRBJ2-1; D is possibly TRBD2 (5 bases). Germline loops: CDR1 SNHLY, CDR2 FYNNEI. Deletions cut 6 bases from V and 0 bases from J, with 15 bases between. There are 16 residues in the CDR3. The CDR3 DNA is TGTGCCAGCAGGCTCCGGACTTCTAGCTCCTACAATGAGCAGTTCTTC. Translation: CASRLRTSSSYNEQFF.

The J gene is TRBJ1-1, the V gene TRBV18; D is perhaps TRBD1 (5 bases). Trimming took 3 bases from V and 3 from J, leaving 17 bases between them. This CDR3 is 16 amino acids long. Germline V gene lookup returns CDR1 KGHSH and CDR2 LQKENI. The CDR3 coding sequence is TGTGCCAGCTCACCCCGCGGCGGAGGGGACTACACTGAAGCTTTCTTT. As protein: CASSPRGGGDYTEAFF.